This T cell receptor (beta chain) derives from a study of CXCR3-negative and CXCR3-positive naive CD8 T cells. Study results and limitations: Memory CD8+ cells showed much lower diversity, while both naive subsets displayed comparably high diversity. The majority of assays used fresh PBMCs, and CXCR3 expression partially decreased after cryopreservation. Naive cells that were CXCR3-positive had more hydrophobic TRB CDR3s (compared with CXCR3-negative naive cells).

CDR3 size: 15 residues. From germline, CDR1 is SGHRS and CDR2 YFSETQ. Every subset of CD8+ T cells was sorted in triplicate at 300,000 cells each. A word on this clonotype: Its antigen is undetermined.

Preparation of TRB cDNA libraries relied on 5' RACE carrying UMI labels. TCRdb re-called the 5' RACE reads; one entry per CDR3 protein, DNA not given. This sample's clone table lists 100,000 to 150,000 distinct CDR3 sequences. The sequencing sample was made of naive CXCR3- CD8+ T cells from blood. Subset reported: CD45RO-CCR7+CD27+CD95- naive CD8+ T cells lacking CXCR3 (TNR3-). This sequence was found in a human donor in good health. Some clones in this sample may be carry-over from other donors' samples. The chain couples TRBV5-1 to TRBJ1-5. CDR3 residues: CASSLDWGSNQPQHF.